The 28 T cell receptor beta chains presented below share a single source sample, sequenced in a study of CD8+ T cells in alopecia areata. Extraction and reverse transcription of RNA yielded cDNA as the sequencing template. This table comes from immunoSEQ multiplex PCR, and its TCRdb copy is limited to in-frame clones, with some not included. The table lists 90,000 to 120,000 clones, 65% to 85% of them singletons. Treatment in this sample: oral pan-JAK inhibitor, 5-10 mg twice daily. Material: CD8+ T cells sorted from blood, obtained at week 24, from a patient treated with tofacitinib. Receptors originate from a human donor with alopecia areata.

Concerning this clone itself: Additional DNA sequences in this sample encode the identical CDR3. This chain joins TRBV7-9 and TRBJ1-6; possible D gene TRBD1, 6 bases. Trimming took 5 bases from V and 7 from J, leaving 12 bases between them. Germline V CDR1 and CDR2: SEHNR, FQNEAQ (reference sequence). The CDR3 contains 14 residues. The CDR3 DNA sequence: TGTGCCAGCAGCCCACAGGGTGGGAATTCACCCCTCCACTTT. Protein sequence: CASSPQGGNSPLHF.

The V gene is TRBV18, the J gene TRBJ1-2; 9 positions match TRBD1. J was trimmed by 0 bases and V by 3 bases; bases with no gene match: 5. The germline gives CDR1 KGHSH, CDR2 LQKENI. CDR3 length: 16 residues. In DNA form, the CDR3 reads TGTGCCAGCTCACCGGGACAGGGTAGAGCTAACTATGGCTACACCTTC. It is translated as CASSPGQGRANYGYTF.

The CDR3, as DNA: TGCAGCGTCGCGGGAAGCCAGAGCTCTGGAAACACCATATATTTT. This encodes CSVAGSQSSGNTIYF. The rearrangement links TRBV29-1 to TRBJ1-3; D not certain. V lost 6 bases and J lost 0, with 15 bases in between. Germline-derived CDR1 and CDR2 are SQVTM and ANQGSEA. The CDR3 sequence is 15 residues long.

This sequence joins TRBV10-2 and TRBJ2-7; either TRBD1 or TRBD2 may supply D (5 bases each). CDR1 WSHSY and CDR2 SAAADI come from the germline V gene. Between the trimmed V and J ends, which lost 8 bases and 3 bases, there was a span of 8 bases. CDR3 length equals 11 residues. In DNA form, the CDR3 reads TGCGCCAGCGGGACCATCTACGAGCAGTACTTC. This translates into CASGTIYEQYF.

The chain combines TRBV7-9 with TRBJ1-1; D gene uncertain. CDR3 length equals 16 residues. Trimming left V 7 bases short and J 3 bases short, with 21 bases between. Germline CDR1 and CDR2: SEHNR and FQNEAQ (reference sequence). The CDR3 loop reads CASTSRGAGLDTEAFF. CDR3 nucleotide sequence: TGTGCCAGCACCTCTCGTGGAGCGGGATTGGACACTGAAGCTTTCTTT.

The chain joins TRBV29-1 to TRBJ2-5; TRBD1 matches 7 bases. Trimming removed 8 bases from V and 0 bases from J; junction bases left unmatched: 15. Per germline, CDR1 SQVTM and CDR2 ANQGSEA. This CDR3 is 16 amino acids long. CDR3 DNA: TGCAGCTTCTGTCTAGTACGGGACAGTCACCAAGAGACCCAGTACTTC. It yields the protein CSFCLVRDSHQETQYF.

The chain has TRBV7-6 and TRBJ1-5, with D uncertain. This CDR3 contains 13 residues. Germline V gene data show CDR1 as SGHVS and CDR2 as FNYEAQ. Between the trimmed V and J ends, which lost 4 bases and 3 bases, there was a span of 7 bases. The CDR3 DNA reads as TGTGCCAGCAGCTCCAATTACAATCAGCCCCAGCATTTT. This codes for CASSSNYNQPQHF.

The rearrangement links TRBV13 to TRBJ1-6; D may be TRBD1 (6 bases). The CDR3 totals 13 residues. The V end lost 6 bases, the J end lost 7 bases, and 10 bases lay between the germline ends. Germline V gene lookup returns CDR1 PRHDT and CDR2 FYEKMQ (reference sequence). The CDR3, as DNA: TGTGCCAGCAGTCAGGGGCCCAATTCACCCCTCCACTTT. This encodes CASSQGPNSPLHF.

The CDR3, as DNA: TGTGCCAGCAGCTTCAGGCAGTGGGATTCCTACAATGAGCAGTTCTTC. Translation: CASSFRQWDSYNEQFF. The chain joins TRBV5-6 to TRBJ2-1; D call uncertain. CDR1 SGHDT and CDR2 YYEEEE come from the germline V gene. V lost 2 bases and J 1 base, leaving 13 bases between the germline ends. This CDR3 is 16 amino acids long.

The V gene is TRBV6-5, the J gene TRBJ1-2; D not certain. Germline assignment: CDR1 MNHEY and CDR2 SVGAGI. The CDR3 has 15 residues. The V gene lost 0 bases and the J gene lost 6 bases, with 14 bases spanning the gap. CDR3 nucleotide sequence: TGTGCCAGCAGTTACTCAGATCTGGGTCCCGATGGCTACACCTTC. This sequence encodes CASSYSDLGPDGYTF.

The genes are TRBV21-1 and TRBJ2-5. TRBV21-1 is reported as a pseudogene. The CDR3 has 16 residues. Here the CDR3 DNA reads TGTGCCAGCAGCAGTTTTACGCAGGCGGTGGAAGAGACCCAGTACTTC. This encodes CASSSFTQAVEETQYF.

The chain recombines TRBV27 with TRBJ2-3, with a tentative D call TRBD2 (7 bases). CDR3 size: 13 residues. Per germline, CDR1 MNHEY and CDR2 SMNVEV (reference sequence). V lost 4 bases and J lost 5, with 10 bases in between. Here the CDR3 DNA reads TGTGCCAGCAGTTACAGGGAGGGAGATACGCAGTATTTT. Protein: CASSYREGDTQYF.

CDR3 DNA: TGTGCCAGCAGCATCCACCTACGAAGCAAGGACAGGGGGCTGAGCACCGGGGAGCTGTTTTTT. This gives the protein CASSIHLRSKDRGLSTGELFF. The chain couples TRBV21-1 to TRBJ2-2; no DNA check was done on the table's D call, TRBD1. TRBV21-1 is termed a pseudogene. The CDR3 contains 21 residues.

This chain connects TRBV10-3 to TRBJ2-6, with TRBD2 matching over 9 bases. V dropped 9 bases and J dropped 0; count of bases not matched to a gene: 6. CDR1 ENHRY and CDR2 SYGVKD come from the germline V gene. The CDR3 spans 16 residues. CDR3 in amino acids: CAILAGFLSGANVLTF. In DNA form, the CDR3 reads TGTGCCATTCTAGCGGGGTTTCTCTCTGGGGCCAACGTCCTGACTTTC.

The V call is TRBV30, the J call TRBJ2-7; D might be TRBD1 (6 bases). CDR1 GTSNPN and CDR2 SVGIG come from the germline V gene (reference sequence). V shed 1 base and J shed 2 bases, with 6 bases lying between them. CDR3 length equals 12 residues. The CDR3 is CAWSGQAYEQYF. The CDR3 coding sequence is TGTGCCTGGAGTGGACAGGCCTACGAGCAGTACTTC.

The gene calls are TRBV9 and TRBJ2-3, with D perhaps assigned TRBD1 or TRBD2 (5 bases each). Trimming cost V 4 bases and J 2 bases, with 11 bases left between them. This CDR3 has 14 residues. Germline CDR1 is SGDLS and CDR2 is YYNGEE. The CDR3 region is CASSRGEATDTQYF. DNA for the CDR3: TGTGCCAGCAGCAGGGGAGAGGCCACAGATACGCAGTATTTT.

V gene TRBV7-9 combines with J gene TRBJ2-1, with TRBD2 identical over 10 bases. The CDR3 covers 17 residues. Germline V lookup: CDR1 SEHNR, CDR2 FQNEAQ (reference sequence). V lost 3 bases and J lost 7; bases outside the gene matches: 12. This chain's CDR3 is CASSFGGMGLASNEQFF. Written as DNA, the CDR3 is TGTGCCAGCAGCTTCGGGGGTATGGGACTAGCGTCGAATGAGCAGTTCTTC.

This chain uses TRBV5-1 with TRBJ2-7; a weak D match, TRBD1 (5 bases). Germline-derived CDR1 and CDR2 are SGHRS and YFSETQ. The CDR3 sequence is 13 residues long. The V gene lost 2 bases and the J gene lost 5 bases, with 11 bases spanning the gap. The CDR3 is CASSFRAYDEQYF. The CDR3 DNA sequence: TGCGCCAGCAGCTTCAGGGCGTACGACGAGCAGTACTTC.

The chain links TRBV29-1 to TRBJ1-2; D gene uncertain. Deletions cut 5 bases from V and 4 bases from J, with 8 bases between. Germline V gives CDR1 SQVTM, CDR2 ANQGSEA. This CDR3 region has 11 residues. This CDR3 reads CSVRHVYGYTF. The CDR3 DNA reads TGCAGCGTTCGGCATGTCTATGGCTACACCTTC.

J is TRBJ2-7 and V is TRBV29-1; 12 nucleotides align to TRBD1. CDR3 size: 16 residues. The germline CDR1 and CDR2 sequences are SQVTM and ANQGSEA. J was trimmed by 1 base and V by 1 base; bases with no gene match: 5. As DNA, the CDR3 is TGCAGCGTTGAAGCGGGACAGGGGGCGCCGTCCTACGAGCAGTACTTC. This codes for CSVEAGQGAPSYEQYF.

This sequence joins TRBV11-2 and TRBJ2-1; a weak D match, TRBD1 (5 bases). CDR1 and CDR2 from the germline V gene are SGHAT and FQNNGV. The germline V and J ends were trimmed by 7 bases and 8 bases, with 12 bases remaining between them. This CDR3 region has 12 residues. Here the CDR3 reads CASKTVWDEQFF. The DNA for the CDR3 is TGTGCCAGCAAGACAGTTTGGGATGAGCAGTTCTTC.

This chain uses TRBV5-1 with TRBJ2-6; perhaps TRBD1 as D (6 bases). V was trimmed by 3 bases and J by 0 bases, leaving 19 bases between them. The germline gives CDR1 SGHRS, CDR2 YFSETQ. This CDR3 comprises 19 residues. The CDR3 region has the DNA TGCGCCAGCAGCTGGGGATGGACAGAAGAGCGCTCTGGGGCCAACGTCCTGACTTTC. The encoded protein is CASSWGWTEERSGANVLTF. The full variable domain, in which reference TRBV5-1 and TRBJ2-6 provide the parts outside the CDR3, is KAGVTQTPRYLIKTRGQQVTLSCSPISGHRSVSWYQQTPGQGLQFLFEYFSETQRNKGNFPGRFSGRQFSNSRSEMNVSTLELGDSALYLCASSWGWTEERSGANVLTFGAGSRLTVL.

The sample holds a few counts of this clone. The genes are TRBV6-5 and TRBJ1-1; 7 bases fit TRBD1. Losses at the gene ends were 6 bases for V and 7 bases for J; bases not matched to a gene: 8. This CDR3 has 13 amino acids. CDR1 is MNHEY and CDR2 is SVGAGI in the germline V gene. DNA of the CDR3: TGTGCCAGCAGCAGGGGGGGGAGTGTTGAAGCTTTCTTT. Its protein is CASSRGGSVEAFF.

The V and J genes are TRBV2 and TRBJ2-1; D gene uncertain. This CDR3 is built from 12 residues. Germline V gene data show CDR1 as SNHLY and CDR2 as FYNNEI. Trimming pared 2 bases from V and 8 bases from J, leaving 7 bases between. As DNA, the CDR3 is TGTGCCAGCAGTGAAAGGCTCCATGAGCAGTTCTTC. It yields the protein CASSERLHEQFF.

The V gene is TRBV4-1, the J gene TRBJ2-7; D remains unclear. Germline CDR1 MGHRA, CDR2 YSYEKL. V was clipped by 1 base and J by 2 bases, with 12 bases between them. The CDR3 has 15 amino acids. In DNA form, the CDR3 reads TGCGCCAGCAGCCAAGGTCGTGACACCACCTACGAGCAGTACTTC. It specifies CASSQGRDTTYEQYF.

CDR3 region: CASSHGQAGHFNEQFF. DNA of the CDR3: TGTGCCAGCAGCCATGGTCAAGCGGGGCATTTTAATGAGCAGTTCTTC. The chain joins TRBV7-2 to TRBJ2-1; 7 nucleotides line up with TRBD2. Germline V gene lookup returns CDR1 SGHTA and CDR2 FQGNSA. This CDR3 has 16 residues. After removal of 5 bases from V and 7 bases from J, the junction contained 14 bases not matched to a gene.

The chain combines TRBV4-1 with TRBJ1-2, with TRBD1 matching over 7 bases. V trimming: 4 bases; J trimming: 6 bases; junction bases outside the gene matches: 8. The CDR3 extends over 14 amino acids. Per germline, CDR1 MGHRA and CDR2 YSYEKL. The CDR3, as DNA: TGCGCCAGCAGCCGTGTCCAGGGGGGCGATGGCTACACCTTC. Amino acid sequence: CASSRVQGGDGYTF.

The CDR3 here is CASSIEPGQSKEQYF. The CDR3 region has the DNA TGTGCCAGTAGTATAGAACCGGGACAGAGCAAGGAGCAGTACTTC. The V call is TRBV19, the J call TRBJ2-7, with 7 bases lining up with TRBD1. Germline V CDR1 and CDR2: LNHDA, SQIVND (reference sequence). The CDR3 covers 15 residues. After removal of 0 bases from V and 7 bases from J, the junction contained 9 bases not matched to a gene.